This T cell receptor (beta chain) was recovered during a study of blood T cell repertoires in COVID-19. Overall study: Sample material is recorded as cDNA or gDNA derived from T cells, B-cell-depleted T cells, or PBMCs.

Trimming removed 2 bases from V and 0 bases from J; junction bases left unmatched: 11. The germline V gene encodes CDR1 SGHRS and CDR2 YFSETQ. The CDR3 loop spans 18 amino acids. Measured with immunoSEQ multiplex PCR; TCRdb has only the in-frame clones, and not every one. The table shows about 190,000 clones, with approximately 79% occurring only once. V usage is TRBV5-1 and J usage is TRBJ1-1; the match to TRBD1 covers 9 bases. The sample consisted of peripheral blood. This clonotype was obtained from a man in his fifties or sixties who had recovered from COVID-19. For the CDR3, the DNA is TGCGCCAGCAGCTTACAGGGGGCACGAACGGGCATGAACACTGAAGCTTTCTTT. It is translated as CASSLQGARTGMNTEAFF.